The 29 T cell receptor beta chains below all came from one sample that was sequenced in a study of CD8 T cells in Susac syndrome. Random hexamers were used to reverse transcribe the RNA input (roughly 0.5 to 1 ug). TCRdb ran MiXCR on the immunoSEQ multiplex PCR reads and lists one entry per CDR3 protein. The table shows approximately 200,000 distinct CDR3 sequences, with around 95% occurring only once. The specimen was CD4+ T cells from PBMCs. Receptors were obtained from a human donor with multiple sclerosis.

The CDR3, as DNA: TGTGCCAGCAGCTTGGACAACCCGCAAGTCACAGATACGCAGTATTTT. It yields the protein CASSLDNPQVTDTQYF. The chain is built from TRBV5-4 and TRBJ2-3; D ambiguous. CDR1 SGHNT and CDR2 YYREEE come from the germline V gene (reference sequence). V was pared by 0 bases and J by 2 bases, with 13 bases between. The CDR3 runs 16 residues.

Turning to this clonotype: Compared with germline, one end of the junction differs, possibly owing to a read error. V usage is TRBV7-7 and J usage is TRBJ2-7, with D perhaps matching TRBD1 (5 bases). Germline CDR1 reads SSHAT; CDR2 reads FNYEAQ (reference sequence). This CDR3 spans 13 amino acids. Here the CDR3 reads CASSLQVSYEQYF. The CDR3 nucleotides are TGTGCTAGCAGCCTACAGGTCTCCTACGAGCAGTACTTC.

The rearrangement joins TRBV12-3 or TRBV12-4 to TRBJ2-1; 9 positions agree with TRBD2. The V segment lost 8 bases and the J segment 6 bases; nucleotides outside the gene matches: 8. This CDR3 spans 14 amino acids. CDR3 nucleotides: TGTGCCAGCTGTAGCGGGGGCCCTCTCAATGAGCAGTTCTTC. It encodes CASCSGGPLNEQFF.

The CDR3 is CASSQSRGMGGYTF. The CDR3 DNA reads TGTGCCAGCAGCCAAAGTCGCGGGATGGGTGGCTACACCTTC. The genes are TRBV7-9 and TRBJ1-2; D remains unclear. The CDR3 is made up of 14 amino acids. Trimming removed 5 bases at V and 7 bases at J, with 17 bases between. Germline V gives CDR1 SEHNR, CDR2 FQNEAQ (reference sequence).

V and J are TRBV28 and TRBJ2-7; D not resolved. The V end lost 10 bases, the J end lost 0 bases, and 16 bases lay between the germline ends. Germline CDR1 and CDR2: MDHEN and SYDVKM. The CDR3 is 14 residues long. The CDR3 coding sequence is TGTGCCACCGTACCGTTTTTAAGCTCCTACGAGCAGTACTTC. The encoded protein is CATVPFLSSYEQYF.

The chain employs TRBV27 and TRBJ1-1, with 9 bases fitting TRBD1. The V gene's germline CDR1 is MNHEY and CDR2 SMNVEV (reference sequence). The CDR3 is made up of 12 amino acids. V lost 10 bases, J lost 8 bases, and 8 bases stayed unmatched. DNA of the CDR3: TGTGCCACCGGTCCCGGGACAGGGGAAGCTTTCTTT. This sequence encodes CATGPGTGEAFF.

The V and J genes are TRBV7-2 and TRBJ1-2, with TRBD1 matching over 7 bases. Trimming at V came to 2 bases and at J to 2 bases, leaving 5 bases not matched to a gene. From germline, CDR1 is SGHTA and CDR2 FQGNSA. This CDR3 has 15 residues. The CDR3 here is CASSLSTGSNYGYTF. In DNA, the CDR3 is TGTGCCAGCAGCTTATCGACAGGGTCCAACTATGGCTACACCTTC.

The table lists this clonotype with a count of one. The CDR3 DNA reads as TGCGCCAGCAGCCAAGATTCTAGGGTAAACACTGAAGCTTTCTTT. This gives the protein CASSQDSRVNTEAFF. V gene TRBV4-3 combines with J gene TRBJ1-1; D is unresolved. V was pared by 0 bases and J by 2 bases, with 10 bases between. The V gene's germline CDR1 is LGHNA and CDR2 YSLEER. This CDR3 is 15 amino acids long.

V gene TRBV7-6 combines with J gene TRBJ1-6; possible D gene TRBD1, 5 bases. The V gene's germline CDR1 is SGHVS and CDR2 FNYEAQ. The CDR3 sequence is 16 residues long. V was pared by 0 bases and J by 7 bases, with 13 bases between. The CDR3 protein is CASSLANTGGNSPLHF. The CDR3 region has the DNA TGTGCCAGCAGCTTAGCGAATACGGGGGGGAATTCACCCCTCCACTTT.

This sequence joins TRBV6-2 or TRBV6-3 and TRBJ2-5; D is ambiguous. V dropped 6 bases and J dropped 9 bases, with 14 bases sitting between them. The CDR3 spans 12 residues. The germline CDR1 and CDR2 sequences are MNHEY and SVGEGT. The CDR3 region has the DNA TGTGCCAGCAGCTATCGGACGGAGCCCCAGTACTTC. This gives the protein CASSYRTEPQYF.

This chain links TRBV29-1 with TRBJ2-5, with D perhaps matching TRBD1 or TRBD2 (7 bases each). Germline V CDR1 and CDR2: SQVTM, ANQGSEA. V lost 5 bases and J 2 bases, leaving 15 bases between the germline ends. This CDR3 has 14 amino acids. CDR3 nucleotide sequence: TGCAGCGTTCGACAGGGAGGGACGCAAGAGACCCAGTACTTC. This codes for CSVRQGGTQETQYF.

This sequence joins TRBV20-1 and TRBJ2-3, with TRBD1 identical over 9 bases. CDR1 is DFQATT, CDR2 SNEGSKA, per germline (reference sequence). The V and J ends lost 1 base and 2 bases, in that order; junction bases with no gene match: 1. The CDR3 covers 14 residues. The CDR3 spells CSARGDRDTDTQYF. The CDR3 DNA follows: TGCAGTGCTAGAGGGGACAGGGACACAGATACGCAGTATTTT.

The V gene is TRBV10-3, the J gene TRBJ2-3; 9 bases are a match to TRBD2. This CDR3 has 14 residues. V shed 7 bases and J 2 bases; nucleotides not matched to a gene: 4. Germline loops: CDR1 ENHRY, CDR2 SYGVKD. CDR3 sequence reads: CAITSGGTTDTQYF. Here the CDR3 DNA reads TGTGCCATCACCAGCGGGGGGACCACAGATACGCAGTATTTT.

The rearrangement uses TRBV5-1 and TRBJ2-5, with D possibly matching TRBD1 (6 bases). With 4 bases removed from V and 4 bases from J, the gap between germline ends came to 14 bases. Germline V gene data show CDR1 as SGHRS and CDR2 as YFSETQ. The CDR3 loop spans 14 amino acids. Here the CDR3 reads CASSISQGGETQYF. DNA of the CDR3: TGCGCCAGCAGCATCTCTCAAGGGGGAGAGACCCAGTACTTC.

For the CDR3, the DNA is TGCAGTGCTAGGAACAGGATCACTAACTATGGCTACACCTTC. Translated: CSARNRITNYGYTF. V usage is TRBV20-1 and J usage is TRBJ1-2, with a tentative D call TRBD1 (5 bases). The germline V gene encodes CDR1 DFQATT and CDR2 SNEGSKA (reference sequence). Trimming took off 3 bases at V and 0 bases at J, with 11 bases between the two ends. This CDR3 is built from 14 residues.

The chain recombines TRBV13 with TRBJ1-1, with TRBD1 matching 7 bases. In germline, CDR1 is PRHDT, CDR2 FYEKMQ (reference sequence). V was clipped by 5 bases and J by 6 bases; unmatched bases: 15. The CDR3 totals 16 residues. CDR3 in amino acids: CASSPRTGDAVAEAFF. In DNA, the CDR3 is TGTGCCAGCAGCCCACGGACAGGCGACGCGGTGGCTGAAGCTTTCTTT.

The CDR3 here is CASSLAPGYQETQYF. For the CDR3, the DNA is TGTGCCAGCAGCTTAGCGCCAGGGTACCAAGAGACCCAGTACTTC. This chain joins TRBV7-2 and TRBJ2-5; tentatively, D is TRBD1 (5 bases). CDR3 length: 15 residues. Trimming pared 0 bases from V and 0 bases from J, leaving 8 bases between. Germline CDR1 reads SGHTA; CDR2 reads FQGNSA.

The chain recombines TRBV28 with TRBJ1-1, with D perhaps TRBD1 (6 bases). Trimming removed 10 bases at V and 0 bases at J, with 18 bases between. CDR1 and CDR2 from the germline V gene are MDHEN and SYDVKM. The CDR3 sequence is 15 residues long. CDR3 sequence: CATSDSTDLNTEAFF. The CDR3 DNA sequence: TGTGCCACCTCGGACAGTACCGATCTGAACACTGAAGCTTTCTTT.

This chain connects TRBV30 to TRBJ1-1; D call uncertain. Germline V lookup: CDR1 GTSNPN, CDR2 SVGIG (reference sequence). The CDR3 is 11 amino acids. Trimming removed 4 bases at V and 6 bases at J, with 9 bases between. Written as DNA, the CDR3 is TGTGCCTGGAATCGGGGAGCTGAAGCTTTCTTT. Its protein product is CAWNRGAEAFF. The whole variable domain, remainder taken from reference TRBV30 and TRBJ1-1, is SQTIHQWPATLVQPVGSPLSLECTVEGTSNPNLYWYRQAAGRGLQLLFYSVGIGQISSEVPQNLSASRPQDRQFILSSKKLLLSDSGFYLCAWNRGAEAFFGQGTRLTVV.

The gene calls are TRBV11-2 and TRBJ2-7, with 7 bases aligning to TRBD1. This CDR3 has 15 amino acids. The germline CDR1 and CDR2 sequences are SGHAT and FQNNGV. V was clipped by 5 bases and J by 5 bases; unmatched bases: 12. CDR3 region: CASSPMTGKVHEQYF. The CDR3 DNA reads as TGTGCCAGCAGCCCGATGACAGGGAAGGTTCACGAGCAGTACTTC.

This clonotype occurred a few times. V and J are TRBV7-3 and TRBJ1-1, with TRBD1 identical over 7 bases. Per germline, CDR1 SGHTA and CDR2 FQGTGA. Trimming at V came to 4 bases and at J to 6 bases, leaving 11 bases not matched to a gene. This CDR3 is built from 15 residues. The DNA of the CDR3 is TGTGCCAGCAGCTACCGACAAACCCAGGGGGCTGAAGCTTTCTTT. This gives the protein CASSYRQTQGAEAFF. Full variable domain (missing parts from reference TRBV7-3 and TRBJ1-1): GAGVSQTPSNKVTEKGKYVELRCDPISGHTALYWYRQSLGQGPEFLIYFQGTGAADDSGLPNDRFFAVRPEGSVSTLKIQRTERGDSAVYLCASSYRQTQGAEAFFGQGTRLTVV.

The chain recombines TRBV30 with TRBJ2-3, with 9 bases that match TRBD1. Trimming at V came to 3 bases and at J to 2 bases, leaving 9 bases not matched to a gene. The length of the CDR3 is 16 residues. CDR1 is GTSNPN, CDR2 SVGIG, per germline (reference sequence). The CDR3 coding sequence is TGTGCCTGGAGCCCCTCCGGGACAGGGAACACAGATACGCAGTATTTT. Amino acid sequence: CAWSPSGTGNTDTQYF.

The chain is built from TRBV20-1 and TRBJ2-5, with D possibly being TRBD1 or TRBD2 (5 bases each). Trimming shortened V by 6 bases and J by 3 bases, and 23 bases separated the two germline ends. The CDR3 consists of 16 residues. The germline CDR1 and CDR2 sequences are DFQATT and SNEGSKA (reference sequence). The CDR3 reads CSAIPWDQRVEETQYF. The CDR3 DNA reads TGCAGTGCGATCCCTTGGGACCAACGAGTAGAAGAGACCCAGTACTTC.

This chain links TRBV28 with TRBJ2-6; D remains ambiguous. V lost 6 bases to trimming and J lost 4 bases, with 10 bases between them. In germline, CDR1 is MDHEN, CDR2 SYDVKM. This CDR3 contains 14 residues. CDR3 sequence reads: CASSRTSGANVLTF. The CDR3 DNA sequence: TGTGCCAGCAGCCGTACTTCGGGGGCCAACGTCCTGACTTTC.

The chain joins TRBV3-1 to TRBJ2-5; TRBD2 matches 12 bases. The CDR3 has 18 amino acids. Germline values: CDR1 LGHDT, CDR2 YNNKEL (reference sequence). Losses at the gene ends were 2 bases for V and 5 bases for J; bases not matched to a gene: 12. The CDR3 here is CASSQMASGGVIPETQYF. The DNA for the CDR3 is TGTGCCAGCAGCCAAATGGCTAGCGGGGGGGTGATCCCCGAGACCCAGTACTTC.

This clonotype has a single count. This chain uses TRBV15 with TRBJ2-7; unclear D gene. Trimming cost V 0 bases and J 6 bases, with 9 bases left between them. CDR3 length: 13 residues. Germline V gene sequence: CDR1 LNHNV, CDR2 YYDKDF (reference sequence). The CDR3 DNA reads TGTGCCACCAGCAGAGATCGTACACGCGAGCAGTACTTC. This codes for CATSRDRTREQYF.

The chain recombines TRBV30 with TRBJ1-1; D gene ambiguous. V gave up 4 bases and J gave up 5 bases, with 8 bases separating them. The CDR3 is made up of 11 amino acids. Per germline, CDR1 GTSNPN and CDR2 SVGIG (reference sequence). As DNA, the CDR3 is TGTGCCTGGAAGTGGGTGACTGAAGCTTTCTTT. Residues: CAWKWVTEAFF.

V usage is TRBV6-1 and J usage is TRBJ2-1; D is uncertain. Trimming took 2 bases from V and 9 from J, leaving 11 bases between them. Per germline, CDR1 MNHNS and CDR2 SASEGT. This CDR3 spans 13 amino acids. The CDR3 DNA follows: TGTGCCAGCAGTGAAATAGGGTTCGGTGAGCAGTTCTTC. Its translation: CASSEIGFGEQFF.

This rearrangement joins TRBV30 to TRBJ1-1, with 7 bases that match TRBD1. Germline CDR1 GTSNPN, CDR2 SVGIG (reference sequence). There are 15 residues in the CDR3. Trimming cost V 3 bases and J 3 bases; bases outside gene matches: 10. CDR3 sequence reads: CAWRPRGGRHTEAFF. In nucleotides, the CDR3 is TGTGCCTGGAGACCCAGGGGGGGACGGCACACTGAAGCTTTCTTT.